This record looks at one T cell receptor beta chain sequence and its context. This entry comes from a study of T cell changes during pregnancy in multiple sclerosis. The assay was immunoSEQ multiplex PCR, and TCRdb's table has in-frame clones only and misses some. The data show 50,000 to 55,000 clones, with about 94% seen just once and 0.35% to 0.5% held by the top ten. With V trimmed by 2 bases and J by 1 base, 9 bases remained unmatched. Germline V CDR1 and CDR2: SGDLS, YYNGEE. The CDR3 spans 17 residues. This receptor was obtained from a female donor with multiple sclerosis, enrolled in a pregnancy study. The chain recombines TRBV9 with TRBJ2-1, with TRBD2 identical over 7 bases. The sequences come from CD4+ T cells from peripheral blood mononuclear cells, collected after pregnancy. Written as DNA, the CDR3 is TGTGCCAGCAGCGTCTACTCTAGCGGTAGGTCCTACAATGAGCAGTTCTTC. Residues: CASSVYSSGRSYNEQFF.